The T cell receptor (beta chain) under discussion was sequenced for a study of cytomegalovirus exposure and HLA in healthy donors. Looked up from germline, CDR1 is SGHAT and CDR2 is FQNNGV. This CDR3 region has 15 residues. V shed 2 bases and J 4 bases; nucleotides not matched to a gene: 3. 60 Vbeta and 13 Jbeta primers were used in PCR. TCRdb's table, derived via immunoSEQ multiplex PCR, lists solely in-frame clones and lacks some. In total, the table holds fewer than 35,000 clones. The chain employs TRBV11-2 and TRBJ2-5; TRBD2 matches at 11 bases. The sequencing sample was made of PBMCs. This receptor was obtained from a female donor in good health and CMV-seronegative. The CDR3 is CASSLLAGGPETQYF. CDR3 sequence (DNA): TGTGCCAGCAGCTTACTAGCGGGGGGACCAGAGACCCAGTACTTC.